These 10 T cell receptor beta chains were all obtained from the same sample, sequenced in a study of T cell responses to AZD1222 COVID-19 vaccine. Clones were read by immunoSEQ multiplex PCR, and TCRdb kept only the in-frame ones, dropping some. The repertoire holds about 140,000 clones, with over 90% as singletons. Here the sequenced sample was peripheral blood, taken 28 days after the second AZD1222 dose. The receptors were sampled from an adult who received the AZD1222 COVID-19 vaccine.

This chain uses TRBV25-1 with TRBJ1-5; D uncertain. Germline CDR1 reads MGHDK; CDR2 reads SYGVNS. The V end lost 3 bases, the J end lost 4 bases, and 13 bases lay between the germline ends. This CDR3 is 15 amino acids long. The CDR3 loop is CASSDSGGGNQPQHF. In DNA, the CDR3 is TGTGCCAGCAGTGACTCGGGTGGCGGGAATCAGCCCCAGCATTTT.

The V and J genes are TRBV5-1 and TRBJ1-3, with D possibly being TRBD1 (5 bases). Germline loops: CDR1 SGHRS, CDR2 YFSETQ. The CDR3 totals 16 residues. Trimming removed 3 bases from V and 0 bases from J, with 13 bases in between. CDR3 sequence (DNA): TGCGCCAGCAGCTCCGGGACTTCTAACTCTGGAAACACCATATATTTT. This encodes CASSSGTSNSGNTIYF. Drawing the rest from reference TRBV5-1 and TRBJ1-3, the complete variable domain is KAGVTQTPRYLIKTRGQQVTLSCSPISGHRSVSWYQQTPGQGLQFLFEYFSETQRNKGNFPGRFSGRQFSNSRSEMNVSTLELGDSALYLCASSSGTSNSGNTIYFGEGSWLTVV.

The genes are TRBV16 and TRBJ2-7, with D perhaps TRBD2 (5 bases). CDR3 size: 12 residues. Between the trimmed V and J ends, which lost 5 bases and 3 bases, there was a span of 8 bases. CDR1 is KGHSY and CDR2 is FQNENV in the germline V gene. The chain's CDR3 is CASSYRDYEQYF. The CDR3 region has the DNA TGTGCCAGCAGCTACCGGGACTACGAGCAGTACTTC.

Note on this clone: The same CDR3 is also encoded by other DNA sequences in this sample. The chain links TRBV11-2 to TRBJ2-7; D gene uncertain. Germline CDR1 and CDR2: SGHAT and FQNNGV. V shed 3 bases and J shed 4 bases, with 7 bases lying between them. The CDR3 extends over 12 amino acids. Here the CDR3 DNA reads TGTGCCAGCAGCTTTTCCGGGTACGAGCAGTACTTC. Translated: CASSFSGYEQYF.

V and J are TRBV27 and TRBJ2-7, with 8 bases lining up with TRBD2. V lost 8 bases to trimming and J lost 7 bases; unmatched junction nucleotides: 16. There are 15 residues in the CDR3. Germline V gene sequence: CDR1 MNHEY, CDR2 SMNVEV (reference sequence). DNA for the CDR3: TGTGCCAGCGTGTCGCCGGGCGGGGGGCAAGGGGAGCAGTACTTC. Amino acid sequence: CASVSPGGGQGEQYF.

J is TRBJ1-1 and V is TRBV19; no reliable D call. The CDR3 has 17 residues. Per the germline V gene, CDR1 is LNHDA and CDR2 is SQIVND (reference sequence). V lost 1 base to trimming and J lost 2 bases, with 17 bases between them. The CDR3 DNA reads TGTGCCAGTAGTATAGGAAGTATGTCGGGCGGAAACACTGAAGCTTTCTTT. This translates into CASSIGSMSGGNTEAFF.

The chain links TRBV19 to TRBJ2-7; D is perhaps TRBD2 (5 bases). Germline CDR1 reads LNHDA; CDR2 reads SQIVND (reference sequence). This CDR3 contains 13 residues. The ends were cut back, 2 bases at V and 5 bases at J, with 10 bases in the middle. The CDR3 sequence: CASSIWSGNEQYF. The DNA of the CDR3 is TGTGCCAGTAGTATATGGTCGGGGAACGAGCAGTACTTC.

The CDR3 here is CASSQDETSGRRPKDIQYF. Written as DNA, the CDR3 is TGTGCCAGCAGCCAAGATGAAACTAGCGGGAGACGACCTAAGGACATTCAGTACTTC. V gene TRBV3-1 (or the pseudogene TRBV3-2) combines with J gene TRBJ2-4; the match to TRBD2 covers 11 bases. The CDR3 is 19 amino acids. Germline trimming cut 0 bases from V and 8 bases from J; bases unmatched to any gene: 15. CDR1 and CDR2 from the germline V gene are LGHDT and YNNKEL (reference sequence).

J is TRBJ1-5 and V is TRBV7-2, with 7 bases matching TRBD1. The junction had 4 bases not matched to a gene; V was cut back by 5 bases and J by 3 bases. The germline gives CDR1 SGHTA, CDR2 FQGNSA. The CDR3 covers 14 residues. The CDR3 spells CASSPDRFNQPQHF. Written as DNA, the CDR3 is TGTGCCAGCAGCCCGGACAGGTTCAATCAGCCCCAGCATTTT.

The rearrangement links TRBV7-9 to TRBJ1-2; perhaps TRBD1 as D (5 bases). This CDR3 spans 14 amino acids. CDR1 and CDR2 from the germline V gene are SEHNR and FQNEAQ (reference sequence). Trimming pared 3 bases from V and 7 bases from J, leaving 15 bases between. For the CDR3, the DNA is TGTGCCAGCAGCTTGAAGGGGACGGGGAGTGGCTACACCTTC. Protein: CASSLKGTGSGYTF.